This T cell receptor beta chain was recovered during a study of T cells in Graves' hyperthyroidism and ophthalmopathy. The study's findings and limits: Ophthalmopathy got predicted by the model a median 6.5 months before its onset.

The source material, RNA transcripts, was used to amplify TCR beta CDR3 regions. Researchers ran a first-round RT-PCR on the TCR CDR3 using the HTBI primer set. TCRdb used MiXCR to reprocess the multiplex PCR reads, holding one entry per CDR3 protein. Found here are more than 300,000 distinct CDR3 sequences, 13% of them singletons; the top ten hold roughly 9.2%. From germline, CDR1 is SGHTS and CDR2 YDEGEE. This CDR3 has 15 amino acids. J was trimmed by 2 bases and V by 3 bases; bases with no gene match: 2. If no ophthalmopathy progression occurred within 18 months, Graves' hyperthyroidism was stable. The hyperthyroidism patients had all been newly diagnosed, and their disease duration was under 2 months. Their ages ranged from 18 to 65 years. Uncontrolled infection, other autoimmune disease, pregnancy or lactation excluded patients. This clonotype has more than one count but fewer than ten. Its antigen is still unknown.

The chain couples TRBV5-8 to TRBJ2-6; 7 nucleotides agree with TRBD1. The sample was blood. The TCR comes from a woman between 18 and 29 years old with Graves' hyperthyroidism. The CDR3 region is CASSSQGTGANVLTF. Written as DNA, the CDR3 is TGTGCCAGCAGCTCACAGGGGACTGGGGCCAACGTCCTGACTTTC.